A selection of T cell receptor beta chains follows, all from one sample in a study of cytomegalovirus exposure and HLA in healthy donors. Clones were read by immunoSEQ multiplex PCR, and TCRdb kept only the in-frame ones, dropping some. This repertoire shows about 130,000 clones, roughly 79% found once; its top ten account for less than 2%. Sequenced material: PBMCs. These receptors were taken from a woman aged 50 to 60 in good health and CMV-seronegative. The CDR3 runs from the conserved cysteine through the conserved F or W. Fields, in order: clone size, J gene, V gene, D gene, CDR3 protein, CDR3 DNA. A D gene is named only where the DNA matches it firmly. Clone size is given for some rows only: seen once, a few or many times, or a class if the clone is expanded.

>-|TRBJ2-5|TRBV6-5|-
CASSYGRYQETQYF
TGTGCCAGCAGTTACGGCAGATACCAAGAGACCCAGTACTTC
>once|TRBJ1-2|TRBV15|-
CATSRAQGSYGYTF
TGTGCCACCAGCAGAGCTCAGGGAAGCTATGGCTACACCTTC
>-|TRBJ2-1|TRBV5-6|-
CASSSGYEQFF
TGTGCCAGCAGTTCTGGCTATGAGCAGTTCTTC
>-|TRBJ2-1|TRBV18|TRBD2
CASSPGPAGASNEQFF
TGTGCCAGCTCTCCGGGGCCAGCGGGAGCCTCCAATGAGCAGTTCTTC
>-|TRBJ1-5|TRBV2|-
CASNRAGGGQPQNF
TGTGCCAGCAACCGAGCCGGGGGTGGCCAGCCCCAGAATTTT
>-|TRBJ1-1|TRBV11-2|-
CASSLSRSFMNTEAFF
TGTGCCAGCAGCTTAAGTAGGAGTTTCATGAACACTGAAGCTTTCTTT
>-|TRBJ1-2|TRBV28|-
CASSDRRTLFF
TGTGCCAGCAGTGACAGGCGCACGCTGTTCTTC
>-|TRBJ2-5|TRBV19|-
CASNLRYQETQYF
TGTGCCAGTAATCTCAGGTACCAAGAGACCCAGTACTTC
>-|TRBJ2-7|TRBV11-2|-
CASSPLLAAGWVYEQYF
TGTGCCAGCAGCCCCCTCCTAGCCGCTGGTTGGGTTTACGAGCAGTACTTC
>-|TRBJ2-7|TRBV27|-
CASSFSSKQGGHEQYF
TGTGCCAGCAGTTTCAGTTCCAAACAGGGTGGGCACGAGCAGTACTTC
>once|TRBJ2-1|TRBV1|-
CTSSQDSQDEQFF
TGCACCAGCAGCCAAGATAGTCAAGATGAGCAGTTCTTC
>few|TRBJ1-1|TRBV27|-
CASSSRRRNTEAFF
TGTGCCAGCAGTTCCCGCCGCAGGAACACTGAAGCTTTCTTT
>-|TRBJ2-2|TRBV18|-
CASSPNGGELFF
TGTGCCAGCTCACCAAACGGCGGGGAGCTGTTTTTT
>-|TRBJ2-7|TRBV5-4|TRBD2
CASSSLAGGPSYEQYF
TGTGCCAGCAGCTCCCTAGCGGGAGGGCCCTCGTACGAGCAGTACTTC
>-|TRBJ2-7|TRBV7-3|TRBD2
CASSLIAGGPGEQYF
TGTGCCAGCAGCTTAATAGCGGGAGGGCCCGGCGAGCAGTACTTC
>-|TRBJ2-7|TRBV4-3|TRBD2
CASSQAIGTSVSYEQYF
TGCGCCAGCAGCCAAGCAATCGGGACTAGCGTTTCCTACGAGCAGTACTTC
>-|TRBJ2-3|TRBV4-2|TRBD1
CASSQEEGTGARLTQYF
TGTGCCAGCAGCCAAGAGGAAGGGACAGGGGCCAGATTGACGCAGTATTTT
>-|TRBJ1-1|TRBV19|-
CASSMRQGTGTEAFF
TGTGCCAGTAGTATGCGGCAGGGAACGGGCACTGAAGCTTTCTTT
>few|TRBJ2-1|TRBV6-6|TRBD2
CASAPRDYRRNEQFF
TGTGCCTCAGCCCCACGGGACTACAGACGCAATGAGCAGTTCTTC
>few|TRBJ1-5|TRBV4-2|-
CASSQEKSLPQHF
TGTGCCAGCAGCCAAGAGAAAAGCTTGCCCCAGCATTTT
>-|TRBJ1-1|TRBV7-9|-
CASSDPSHREWDTEAFF
TGTGCCAGCAGCGATCCCTCCCACAGGGAATGGGACACTGAAGCTTTCTTT
>-|TRBJ1-1|TRBV15|-
CATSREDSRGAEAFF
TGTGCCACCAGCAGAGAAGATTCCCGGGGGGCTGAAGCTTTCTTT
>-|TRBJ1-5|TRBV7-8|-
CASSLGYTSQPQHF
TGTGCCAGCAGCTTAGGGTATACAAGTCAGCCCCAGCATTTT
>-|TRBJ2-3|TRBV11-3|TRBD2
CASSLSGGTDTQYF
TGTGCCAGCAGCCTAAGCGGGGGCACAGATACGCAGTATTTT
>-|TRBJ1-4|TRBV5-1|TRBD1
CASSSTDRAEKLFF
TGCGCCAGCAGCTCCACGGACAGGGCTGAAAAACTGTTTTTT
>-|TRBJ2-2|TRBV6-4|TRBD1
CASSAGGSGELFF
TGTGCCAGCAGTGCAGGGGGATCCGGGGAGCTGTTTTTT
>-|TRBJ1-1|TRBV5-1|-
CASSSQGPNTEAFF
TGCGCCAGCAGCTCACAGGGTCCGAACACTGAAGCTTTCTTT
>few|TRBJ2-2|TRBV29-1|-
CSVGTVGWTGELFF
TGCAGCGTTGGGACAGTGGGATGGACCGGGGAGCTGTTTTTT
>-|TRBJ2-7|TRBV5-1|-
CASSLAAGTPHEQYF
TGCGCCAGCAGCTTGGCGGCGGGAACCCCCCACGAGCAGTACTTC
>-|TRBJ1-2|TRBV4-3|-
CASSHTLDRINYGYTF
TGCGCCAGCAGCCATACTCTGGACAGAATTAACTATGGCTACACCTTC
>few|TRBJ1-1|TRBV5-1|-
CASSLAAGGTEAFF
TGCGCCAGCAGCTTGGCAGCGGGAGGCACTGAAGCTTTCTTT
>-|TRBJ2-3|TRBV7-3|TRBD1
CASSPQGAGTDTQYF
TGTGCCAGCAGCCCACAGGGGGCCGGCACAGATACGCAGTATTTT
>-|TRBJ1-1|TRBV6-5|-
CASSYAYRERTEAFF
TGTGCCAGCAGTTACGCTTACAGGGAACGTACTGAAGCTTTCTTT
>once|TRBJ2-1|TRBV14|TRBD1
CASSQEIGTATYNEQFF
TGTGCCAGCAGCCAAGAGATAGGGACAGCCACCTACAATGAGCAGTTCTTC
>few|TRBJ1-3|TRBV9|-
CASSAGGRSGNTIYF
TGTGCCAGCAGCGCGGGGGGGAGGTCTGGAAACACCATATATTTT
>-|TRBJ1-1|TRBV6-5|-
CASSRGSGDFEAFF
TGTGCCAGCAGTCGGGGCTCGGGGGATTTTGAAGCTTTCTTT
>few|TRBJ1-1|TRBV4-1|-
CASSQPHRVGDTEAFF
TGCGCCAGCAGCCAACCCCACAGGGTCGGGGACACTGAAGCTTTCTTT
>-|TRBJ2-7|TRBV18|-
CASSPLARRYYEQYF
TGTGCCAGCTCACCACTAGCGCGACGATACTACGAGCAGTACTTC
>-|TRBJ2-1|TRBV28|-
CASSPAGEQFF
TGTGCCAGCAGTCCAGCGGGTGAGCAGTTCTTC
>-|TRBJ2-5|TRBV7-7|-
CASSLLRRGAGVQETQYF
TGTGCTAGCAGCTTACTACGACGGGGGGCAGGGGTTCAAGAGACCCAGTACTTC
>-|TRBJ1-2|TRBV30|-
CAWSGFGEEGYTF
TGTGCCTGGAGTGGCTTCGGGGAGGAGGGCTACACCTTC
>-|TRBJ2-3|TRBV7-2|-
CASGPGVADTQYF
TGTGCCAGCGGCCCCGGAGTAGCAGATACGCAGTATTTT
>once|TRBJ2-2|TRBV5-1|-
CASRLAQGSSLRTGELFF
TGCGCCAGCAGGCTGGCTCAGGGATCCTCACTCCGAACCGGGGAGCTGTTTTTT
>-|TRBJ2-5|TRBV19|TRBD2
CASKRERTQETQYF
TGTGCCAGTAAGCGGGAGCGGACTCAAGAGACCCAGTACTTC
>-|TRBJ1-3|TRBV18|-
CASSPITPVSGNTIYF
TGTGCCAGCTCACCGATCACACCCGTCTCTGGAAACACCATATATTTT
>-|TRBJ1-5|TRBV19|-
CASSGGAGSLNQPQHF
TGTGCCAGTAGTGGGGGGGCGGGGAGCTTAAATCAGCCCCAGCATTTT
>-|TRBJ1-5|TRBV28|TRBD1
CASRGQGNQPQHF
TGTGCCAGCAGGGGACAGGGCAACCAGCCCCAGCATTTT
>-|TRBJ2-2|TRBV5-1|-
CASSLAGKTGELFF
TGCGCCAGCAGCTTGGCAGGGAAGACCGGGGAGCTGTTTTTT